This entry lists 32 T cell receptor beta chains sequenced from one sample in a study of CD8 T cell repertoires and HIV-1 epitope variants. Clones were read by immunoSEQ multiplex PCR, and TCRdb kept only the in-frame ones, dropping some. Counted here are 80,000 to 95,000 clones, just under 75% occurring once; the ten biggest clones make up 25% to 30%. The sample consisted of uncultured baseline CD8+ T cells from peripheral blood mononuclear cells (PBMCs). These receptors all come from a male donor with HIV.

V usage is TRBV4-3 and J usage is TRBJ1-2; no reliable D call. V lost 4 bases, J lost 0 bases, and 9 bases lay in between. CDR1 and CDR2 from the germline V gene are LGHNA and YSLEER. The CDR3 is 14 residues long. CDR3 amino acids: CASSPTDTNYGYTF. The CDR3, as DNA: TGCGCCAGCAGCCCTACTGATACTAACTATGGCTACACCTTC.

The V and J genes are TRBV4-2 and TRBJ2-1, with a weak D call TRBD2 (6 bases). Germline loops: CDR1 LGHNA, CDR2 YNFKEQ. Trimming took 1 base from V and 7 from J, leaving 17 bases between them. The CDR3 is 16 residues long. The chain's CDR3 is CASSQAPLVGGNEQFF. CDR3 bases: TGTGCCAGCAGCCAAGCGCCACTAGTCGGGGGTAATGAGCAGTTCTTC.

The chain employs TRBV2 and TRBJ2-7, with 9 nucleotides matching TRBD2. V trimming: 3 bases; J trimming: 0 bases; junction bases outside the gene matches: 9. The CDR3 sequence is 17 residues long. The germline CDR1 and CDR2 sequences are SNHLY and FYNNEI. The DNA of the CDR3 is TGTGCCAGCAGTGAGGTGGCTAGCGGGGCGTTCTCCTACGAGCAGTACTTC. Its protein product is CASSEVASGAFSYEQYF.

The chain is built from TRBV7-9 and TRBJ2-3; D gene unclear. V lost 5 bases and J lost 2, with 14 bases in between. The V gene's germline CDR1 is SEHNR and CDR2 FQNEAQ (reference sequence). There are 15 residues in the CDR3. CDR3 coding DNA: TGTGCCAGCAGCCGCGACCAGGATATCACAGATACGCAGTATTTT. Protein sequence: CASSRDQDITDTQYF.

This clone was counted between two and nine times. The V call is TRBV2, the J call TRBJ2-7, with 9 bases fitting TRBD2. Trimming cost V 8 bases and J 2 bases; bases outside gene matches: 10. The CDR3 contains 15 residues. Per the germline V gene, CDR1 is SNHLY and CDR2 is FYNNEI. The DNA of the CDR3 is TGTGCCAGCCGAGAACGGGGACTAGCAACCTACGAGCAGTACTTC. The encoded protein is CASRERGLATYEQYF.

The chain employs TRBV5-6 and TRBJ2-1, with D maybe TRBD2 (5 bases). Looked up from germline, CDR1 is SGHDT and CDR2 is YYEEEE. Trimming cost V 4 bases and J 8 bases, with 16 bases left between them. The length of the CDR3 is 14 residues. The CDR3 coding sequence is TGTGCCAGCAGCCGGACTTTTCTAGCAGATGAGCAGTTCTTC. It is translated as CASSRTFLADEQFF.

The rearrangement joins TRBV27 to TRBJ1-2; tentative D call: TRBD1 (6 bases). Germline-derived CDR1 and CDR2 are MNHEY and SMNVEV (reference sequence). The V end was cut by 2 bases, the J end by 0 bases, with 10 bases between. The CDR3 has 15 amino acids. Here the CDR3 DNA reads TGTGCCAGCAGTTTACAGGGGCATGCTAACTATGGCTACACCTTC. This translates into CASSLQGHANYGYTF.

The genes are TRBV6-1 and TRBJ2-7; 10 bases are a match to TRBD1. The CDR3 runs 14 residues. The germline CDR1 and CDR2 sequences are MNHNS and SASEGT. J lost 2 bases, V lost 3 bases, and 1 base had no gene match. The CDR3 sequence: CASSEGTGAYEQYF. In DNA, the CDR3 is TGTGCCAGCAGTGAGGGGACAGGGGCCTACGAGCAGTACTTC.

This rearrangement joins TRBV4-2 to TRBJ1-2; perhaps TRBD1 as D (6 bases). Trimming took 1 base from V and 7 from J, leaving 16 bases between them. The CDR3 is made up of 15 amino acids. Germline CDR1 and CDR2: LGHNA and YNFKEQ. In DNA form, the CDR3 reads TGTGCCAGCAGCCAAGGTCTGCGGGGGGCGCTTGGCTACACCTTC. Its translation: CASSQGLRGALGYTF.

The chain links TRBV29-1 to TRBJ2-1; unclear D gene. This CDR3 is 13 amino acids long. Trimming left V 1 base short and J 8 bases short, with 12 bases between. Germline CDR1 is SQVTM and CDR2 is ANQGSEA. The CDR3 DNA sequence: TGCAGCGTTGAAGGAGTCACAAACTATGAGCAGTTCTTC. This encodes CSVEGVTNYEQFF.

The chain recombines TRBV29-1 with TRBJ1-1, with 9 bases that match TRBD1. J lost 5 bases, V lost 6 bases, and 10 bases had no gene match. Looked up from germline, CDR1 is SQVTM and CDR2 is ANQGSEA. The CDR3 consists of 14 residues. In nucleotides, the CDR3 is TGCAGCGTAAGGACAGGGGTTGGCGGAACTGAAGCTTTCTTT. Amino acid sequence: CSVRTGVGGTEAFF.

V usage is TRBV6-4 and J usage is TRBJ2-7; D gene uncertain. Germline CDR1 reads MRHNA; CDR2 reads SNTAGT. Trimming took off 5 bases at V and 2 bases at J, with 13 bases between the two ends. CDR3 length: 14 residues. CDR3 region: CASSSDVSAYEQYF. In nucleotides, the CDR3 is TGTGCCAGCAGTTCAGATGTCTCGGCCTACGAGCAGTACTTC.

The table lists this clone with a count of one. The rearrangement links TRBV5-6 to TRBJ2-7, with 8 bases matching TRBD1. Germline V gene sequence: CDR1 SGHDT, CDR2 YYEEEE. This CDR3 spans 15 amino acids. Trimming took 3 bases from V and 0 from J; bases not matched to a gene: 5. The CDR3 loop is CASSSPGTGSYEQYF. In DNA, the CDR3 is TGTGCCAGCAGCTCTCCCGGGACAGGCTCCTACGAGCAGTACTTC. Drawing the rest from reference TRBV5-6 and TRBJ2-7, the complete variable domain is DAGVTQSPTHLIKTRGQQVTLRCSPKSGHDTVSWYQQALGQGPQFIFQYYEEEERQRGNFPDRFSGHQFPNYSSELNVNALLLGDSALYLCASSSPGTGSYEQYFGPGTRLTVT.

This sequence joins TRBV7-7 and TRBJ2-1; TRBD1 matches at 8 bases. The V gene's germline CDR1 is SSHAT and CDR2 FNYEAQ (reference sequence). The CDR3 runs 14 residues. J lost 9 bases, V lost 5 bases, and 9 bases had no gene match. The CDR3 is CASSPQGAASEQFF. The CDR3 bases are TGTGCCAGCAGCCCTCAGGGGGCGGCGAGTGAGCAGTTCTTC.

This clone was seen only a few times. The rearrangement links TRBV5-1 to TRBJ2-3; D might be TRBD1 or TRBD2, each matching 5 bases. The germline V gene encodes CDR1 SGHRS and CDR2 YFSETQ. Trimming left V 0 bases short and J 3 bases short, with 11 bases between. This CDR3 region has 15 residues. CDR3 nucleotide sequence: TGCGCCAGCAGCTTGGTGGGGGAAGGGACAGATACGCAGTATTTT. Translated: CASSLVGEGTDTQYF. Using reference TRBV5-1 and TRBJ2-3 for the parts outside the CDR3, the full variable domain is KAGVTQTPRYLIKTRGQQVTLSCSPISGHRSVSWYQQTPGQGLQFLFEYFSETQRNKGNFPGRFSGRQFSNSRSEMNVSTLELGDSALYLCASSLVGEGTDTQYFGPGTRLTVL.

This chain joins TRBV5-1 and TRBJ2-7; 11 bases align to TRBD1. Per the germline V gene, CDR1 is SGHRS and CDR2 is YFSETQ. V was pared by 3 bases and J by 6 bases, with 5 bases of the junction left unmatched. The CDR3 is 14 residues long. DNA for the CDR3: TGCGCCAGCAGCTCGGGGACAGGGGGTACCGAGCAGTACTTC. This translates into CASSSGTGGTEQYF. Full variable domain (outside the CDR3, taken from reference TRBV5-1 and TRBJ2-7): KAGVTQTPRYLIKTRGQQVTLSCSPISGHRSVSWYQQTPGQGLQFLFEYFSETQRNKGNFPGRFSGRQFSNSRSEMNVSTLELGDSALYLCASSSGTGGTEQYFGPGTRLTVT.

The chain carries TRBV28 and TRBJ1-1; perhaps TRBD1 as D (6 bases). Germline loops: CDR1 MDHEN, CDR2 SYDVKM. Trimming removed 4 bases at V and 2 bases at J, with 14 bases between. The CDR3 is 15 residues long. CDR3 DNA sequence: TGTGCCAGCAGTTCCCCACGAGGGGGTAACACTGAAGCTTTCTTT. It codes for CASSSPRGGNTEAFF.

The chain is built from TRBV19 and TRBJ2-7; 9 nucleotides agree with TRBD1. The CDR3 is 15 amino acids. With 4 bases clipped from V and 4 bases from J, the junction kept 8 bases outside the gene matches. Germline assignment: CDR1 LNHDA and CDR2 SQIVND (reference sequence). The CDR3 nucleotides are TGTGCCAGTAGTACCCTCGGACAGGGGAGGTACGAGCAGTACTTC. It is translated as CASSTLGQGRYEQYF.

V usage is TRBV4-2 and J usage is TRBJ2-7; unclear D gene. With 2 bases removed from V and 0 bases from J, the gap between germline ends came to 2 bases. Germline CDR1 reads LGHNA; CDR2 reads YNFKEQ. The CDR3 spans 12 residues. As DNA, the CDR3 is TGTGCCAGCAGCCAAACCTCCTACGAGCAGTACTTC. Encoded protein: CASSQTSYEQYF.

In this sample, this clone turned up many times. This chain connects TRBV7-2 to TRBJ1-2; 7 nucleotides agree with TRBD1. The CDR3 is made up of 15 amino acids. V trimming: 2 bases; J trimming: 4 bases; junction bases outside the gene matches: 7. Germline loops: CDR1 SGHTA, CDR2 FQGNSA. The CDR3 bases are TGTGCCAGCAGCTTAAGACAGGGTACTATCTATGGCTACACCTTC. This codes for CASSLRQGTIYGYTF. The variable domain in full, with the rest retrieved from reference TRBV7-2 and TRBJ1-2, is GAGVSQSPSNKVTEKGKDVELRCDPISGHTALYWYRQSLGQGLEFLIYFQGNSAPDKSGLPSDRFSAERTGGSVSTLTIQRTQQEDSAVYLCASSLRQGTIYGYTFGSGTRLTVV.

The chain employs TRBV28 and TRBJ2-7, with 12 positions matching TRBD2. The CDR3 runs to 13 residues. From germline, CDR1 is MDHEN and CDR2 SYDVKM. The junction had 2 bases not matched to a gene; V was cut back by 7 bases and J by 4 bases. The CDR3 loop reads CASTTSGRYEQYF. The CDR3 DNA follows: TGTGCCAGCACTACTAGCGGGAGGTACGAGCAGTACTTC.

The chain employs TRBV2 and TRBJ2-7; 12 bases line up with TRBD1. CDR1 is SNHLY and CDR2 is FYNNEI in the germline V gene. Trimming at V came to 3 bases and at J to 5 bases, leaving 5 bases not matched to a gene. The CDR3 loop spans 15 amino acids. In DNA, the CDR3 is TGTGCCAGCAGTGAGACCGGGACAGGGGGCCACGAGCAGTACTTC. Protein: CASSETGTGGHEQYF.

This sequence joins TRBV19 and TRBJ1-4; TRBD1 matches 8 bases. Germline lookup yields CDR1 LNHDA and CDR2 SQIVND (reference sequence). V dropped 6 bases and J dropped 8; count of bases not matched to a gene: 17. CDR3 length: 17 residues. CDR3 DNA sequence: TGTGCCAGTAGCGAATGGGGGAAACAGGGGGGTAACGAAAAACTGTTTTTT. It is translated as CASSEWGKQGGNEKLFF.

On this clone itself: A much larger clone differs by one base, so this may be a read error. This chain connects TRBV7-2 to TRBJ2-3; unclear D gene. The length of the CDR3 is 12 residues. The germline V gene has CDR1 SGHTA and CDR2 FQGNSA. V lost 5 bases and J 3 bases, leaving 6 bases between the germline ends. The CDR3 loop is CASSPGTDTQYF. The CDR3 coding sequence is TGTGCCAGCAGCCCCGGTACAGATACGCAGTATTTT.

In this sample, this clone turned up once. The chain employs TRBV5-1 and TRBJ1-1; D is ambiguous. CDR1 SGHRS and CDR2 YFSETQ come from the germline V gene. The CDR3 contains 14 residues. With 4 bases removed from V and 1 base from J, the gap between germline ends came to 11 bases. CDR3 residues: CASSPAGSNTEAFF. CDR3 DNA sequence: TGCGCCAGCAGCCCCGCAGGATCGAACACTGAAGCTTTCTTT.

The chain links TRBV5-8 to TRBJ1-2; D uncertain. V shed 4 bases and J shed 7 bases, with 14 bases lying between them. Germline V gene lookup returns CDR1 SGHTS and CDR2 YDEGEE. CDR3 length: 13 amino acids. Here the CDR3 DNA reads TGTGCCAGCAGCCCAAGGGCGGATCGTGGCTACACCTTC. It encodes CASSPRADRGYTF.

This chain joins TRBV9 and TRBJ1-1; 11 nucleotides agree with TRBD1. CDR1 and CDR2 from the germline V gene are SGDLS and YYNGEE. V gave up 4 bases and J gave up 8 bases; unmatched junction bases: 10. The CDR3 is 15 residues long. The CDR3 loop reads CASSPRDRGSPEAFF. Written as DNA, the CDR3 is TGTGCCAGCAGCCCTCGGGACAGGGGGTCGCCCGAAGCTTTCTTT.

The genes are TRBV28 and TRBJ1-5, with D uncertain. CDR1 and CDR2 (germline): MDHEN, SYDVKM. There are 13 residues in the CDR3. Trimming removed 6 bases at V and 3 bases at J, with 9 bases between. In nucleotides, the CDR3 is TGTGCCAGCAGCCGCGGGGACAATCAGCCCCAGCATTTT. It encodes CASSRGDNQPQHF.

The chain carries TRBV7-2 and TRBJ2-7, with 10 positions matching TRBD2. Germline CDR1 and CDR2: SGHTA and FQGNSA. Trimming removed 0 bases from V and 4 bases from J; junction bases left unmatched: 3. The CDR3 is 15 residues long. This CDR3 reads CASSLAQRGGYEQYF. CDR3 nucleotide sequence: TGTGCCAGCAGCTTAGCCCAGCGGGGGGGATACGAGCAGTACTTC. Combining the CDR3 with reference TRBV7-2 and TRBJ2-7 gives the whole variable domain GAGVSQSPSNKVTEKGKDVELRCDPISGHTALYWYRQSLGQGLEFLIYFQGNSAPDKSGLPSDRFSAERTGGSVSTLTIQRTQQEDSAVYLCASSLAQRGGYEQYFGPGTRLTVT.

The chain links TRBV5-1 to TRBJ1-5, with 11 nucleotides matching TRBD1. Trimming removed 4 bases from V and 5 bases from J; junction bases left unmatched: 17. This CDR3 is built from 19 residues. CDR1 SGHRS and CDR2 YFSETQ come from the germline V gene. Here the CDR3 DNA reads TGCGCCAGCAGCCTCCTGGACAGGGGGCGAGGCGGGGGACATCAGCCCCAGCATTTT. Its protein product is CASSLLDRGRGGGHQPQHF.

The chain links TRBV5-1 to TRBJ1-3; unclear D gene. CDR3 length: 15 residues. Trimming stripped 2 bases from V and 1 base from J, with 10 bases between. Germline V gene sequence: CDR1 SGHRS, CDR2 YFSETQ. In DNA form, the CDR3 reads TGCGCCAGCAGCTTATACAGTCTATCTGGAAACACCATATATTTT. This sequence encodes CASSLYSLSGNTIYF. Supplemented by reference TRBV5-1 and TRBJ1-3, the full variable domain reads KAGVTQTPRYLIKTRGQQVTLSCSPISGHRSVSWYQQTPGQGLQFLFEYFSETQRNKGNFPGRFSGRQFSNSRSEMNVSTLELGDSALYLCASSLYSLSGNTIYFGEGSWLTVV.

The V gene is TRBV10-2, the J gene TRBJ1-2; D is unresolved. The CDR3 is made up of 12 amino acids. Trimming left V 5 bases short and J 6 bases short, with 10 bases between. Germline-derived CDR1 and CDR2 are WSHSY and SAAADI. The CDR3 spells CASSPLGNGYTF. CDR3 sequence (DNA): TGCGCCAGCAGTCCTCTAGGGAATGGCTACACCTTC.